Listed below are T cell receptor beta chains from one sample, sequenced in a study of beta chain features in type 1 diabetes. Sequencing used immunoSEQ multiplex PCR; TCRdb keeps in-frame clones, though not all of them. Of hundreds of thousands of clones in the sample, 14% were seen once. Specimen: central memory CD4+ T cells from blood. Every receptor here comes from a man aged 25 to 40 in good health. The CDR3 runs from the conserved cysteine through the conserved F or W. Fields, in order: clone size, D gene, V gene, J gene, CDR3 protein, CDR3 DNA. The D gene is left open where the match is weak. Not every row has a clone size; where given, it reads once, few, many or a size class.

>-|-|TRBV11-2|TRBJ1-1
CASSLDGGGIVEAFF
TGTGCCAGCAGCTTGGATGGGGGAGGAATAGTTGAAGCTTTCTTT
>-|-|TRBV11-2|TRBJ1-2
CASSPSVGGYTF
TGTGCCAGCAGCCCCTCGGTAGGGGGCTACACCTTC
>few|-|TRBV2|TRBJ2-1
CASGRGTSPSSYNEQFF
TGTGCCAGCGGCCGTGGAACGAGCCCAAGCTCCTACAATGAGCAGTTCTTC
>few|-|TRBV2|TRBJ2-6
CASSQQGTGANVLTF
TGTGCCAGCTCACAACAGGGTACCGGGGCCAACGTCCTGACTTTC
>-|-|TRBV28|TRBJ1-1
CASSFGRSTEAFF
TGTGCCAGCAGTTTCGGGCGAAGCACTGAAGCTTTCTTT
>few|-|TRBV4-3|TRBJ1-3
CASSRGLGSGNTIYF
TGCGCCAGCAGCCGAGGGTTGGGCTCTGGAAACACCATATATTTT
>many|TRBD1|TRBV6-5|TRBJ1-2
CASSYDRGDYGYTF
TGTGCCAGCAGTTACGACAGGGGGGATTATGGCTACACCTTC
>many|TRBD1|TRBV29-1|TRBJ2-3
CSVLGTGGDTQYF
TGCAGCGTCCTAGGGACAGGTGGAGATACGCAGTATTTT
>-|-|TRBV18|TRBJ1-1
CASSPFGLEAFF
TGTGCCAGCTCACCATTCGGCTTGGAAGCTTTCTTT
>few|-|TRBV7-3|TRBJ1-1
CASSLSGRMNTEAFF
TGTGCCAGCAGCTTAAGTGGTCGGATGAACACTGAAGCTTTCTTT
>few|TRBD1|TRBV7-6|TRBJ2-5
CASSDGIIQGQTQYF
TGTGCCAGCAGCGACGGTATTATACAGGGGCAGACCCAGTACTTC
>few|TRBD2|TRBV6-6|TRBJ2-3
CASPGSGSVGDTQYF
TGTGCCAGCCCTGGTAGCGGGAGTGTGGGTGATACGCAGTATTTT
>once|-|TRBV28|TRBJ1-4
CASSLNRIGGEKLFF
TGTGCCAGCAGTTTAAATAGGATCGGTGGGGAAAAACTGTTTTTT
>few|TRBD1|TRBV6-5|TRBJ2-7
CASSRTGNYEQYF
TGTGCCAGCTCCCGGACAGGGAACTACGAGCAGTACTTC
>few|-|TRBV9|TRBJ2-3
CASSVGFPSTDTQYF
TGTGCCAGCAGCGTAGGGTTTCCTAGCACAGATACGCAGTATTTT
>-|-|TRBV4-3|TRBJ2-3
CASSLRDSTDTQYF
TGCGCCAGCAGCCTACGGGACAGCACAGATACGCAGTATTTT
>many|TRBD1|TRBV6-5|TRBJ2-3
CASRRTGGTDTQYF
TGTGCCAGCAGGCGGACAGGGGGCACAGATACGCAGTATTTT
>-|-|TRBV11-1|TRBJ2-5
CASSLRRPSGETQYF
TGTGCCAGCAGCTTAAGGCGGCCTTCGGGGGAGACCCAGTACTTC
>many|TRBD2|TRBV7-9|TRBJ2-1
CASSLMASGSPYNEQFF
TGTGCCAGCAGCTTAATGGCCAGCGGGAGCCCCTACAATGAGCAGTTCTTC
>many|-|TRBV5-1|TRBJ2-7
CASSPSGGYEQYF
TGCGCCAGCAGCCCTAGTGGTGGCTACGAGCAGTACTTC
>-|-|TRBV19|TRBJ1-2
CASSIEGPGYGYTF
TGTGCCAGTAGTATAGAAGGGCCAGGGTATGGCTACACCTTC
>few|-|TRBV27|TRBJ2-5
CASSLRPGVVGRFETQYF
TGTGCCAGCAGTTTACGCCCTGGGGTTGTGGGAAGGTTTGAGACCCAGTACTTC
>few|-|TRBV18|TRBJ1-5
CASSLERNQPQHF
TGTGCCAGCTCATTGGAGCGCAATCAGCCCCAGCATTTT
>many|-|TRBV9|TRBJ1-4
CASSVSAPNEKLFF
TGTGCCAGCAGCGTTTCCGCACCGAATGAAAAACTGTTTTTT
>few|TRBD2|TRBV5-4|TRBJ2-7
CASSLVAGSLGGYEQYF
TGTGCCAGCAGCTTGGTAGCGGGGTCGTTAGGTGGCTACGAGCAGTACTTC
>few|-|TRBV7-9|TRBJ2-1
CASSLLGGQSGEQFF
TGTGCCAGCAGCTTACTGGGGGGGCAATCTGGTGAGCAGTTCTTC
>-|-|TRBV5-6|TRBJ1-1
CASSAQGNTGAFF
TGTGCCAGCAGCGCGCAGGGCAACACTGGAGCTTTCTTT
>few|TRBD2|TRBV15|TRBJ2-1
CATSRSSGGSSYNEQFF
TGTGCCACCAGTCGGTCTAGCGGGGGAAGCTCCTACAATGAGCAGTTCTTC
>-|-|TRBV5-1|TRBJ2-5
CASSTAGGGETQYF
TGCGCCAGCAGCACCGCTGGGGGCGGAGAGACCCAGTACTTC
>few|-|TRBV5-4|TRBJ2-7
CASSEGGPSLEQYF
TGTGCCAGCAGCGAAGGGGGACCAAGTCTAGAGCAGTACTTC
>few|TRBD1|TRBV19|TRBJ1-1
CASKRGLNTEAFF
TGTGCCAGTAAGAGGGGGCTGAACACTGAAGCTTTCTTT